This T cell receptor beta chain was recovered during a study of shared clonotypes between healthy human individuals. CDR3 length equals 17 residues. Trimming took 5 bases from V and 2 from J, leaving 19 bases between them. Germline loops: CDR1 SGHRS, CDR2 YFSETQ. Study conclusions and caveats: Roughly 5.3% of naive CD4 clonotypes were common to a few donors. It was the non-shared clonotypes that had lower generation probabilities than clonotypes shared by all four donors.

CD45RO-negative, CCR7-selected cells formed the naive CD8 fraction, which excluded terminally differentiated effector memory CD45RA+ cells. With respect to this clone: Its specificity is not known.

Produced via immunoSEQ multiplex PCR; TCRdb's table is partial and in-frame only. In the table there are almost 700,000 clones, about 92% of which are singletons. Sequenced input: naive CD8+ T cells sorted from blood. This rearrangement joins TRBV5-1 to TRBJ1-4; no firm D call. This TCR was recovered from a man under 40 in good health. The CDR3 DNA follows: TGCGCCAGCAGTCTTGGGCCCGCGCGCTCGACTAATGAAAAACTGTTTTTT. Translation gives CASSLGPARSTNEKLFF.